This passage covers 4 T cell receptor beta chains from one sample sequenced in a study of T cell responses to AZD1222 COVID-19 vaccine. Clones were read by immunoSEQ multiplex PCR, and TCRdb kept only the in-frame ones, dropping some. In the table there are more than 85,000 clones, less than 90% of which are singletons. Material: peripheral blood, obtained on day 0 of AZD1222 vaccination. The receptors stem from an adult in good health.

V usage is TRBV6-5 and J usage is TRBJ1-3, with no clear D. Germline V gene sequence: CDR1 MNHEY, CDR2 SVGAGI. The germline V and J ends were trimmed by 0 bases and 2 bases, with 5 bases remaining between them. This CDR3 region has 14 residues. CDR3 coding DNA: TGTGCCAGCAGTTACTCTGGGGCTGGAAACACCATATATTTT. The encoded protein is CASSYSGAGNTIYF.

V is TRBV5-1 and J is TRBJ2-2, with a weak D call TRBD2 (6 bases). Trimming removed 0 bases at V and 1 base at J, with 7 bases between. The CDR3 runs 15 residues. Per germline, CDR1 SGHRS and CDR2 YFSETQ. CDR3 region: CASSLAGRNTGELFF. For the CDR3, the DNA is TGCGCCAGCAGCTTGGCCGGGAGGAACACCGGGGAGCTGTTTTTT.

CDR3 sequence reads: CASSFSPRGGSSYNEQFF. The CDR3 bases are TGTGCCAGCAGTTTTTCCCCGCGGGGGGGGAGCTCCTACAATGAGCAGTTCTTC. The chain employs TRBV28 and TRBJ2-1, with TRBD2 matching over 9 bases. CDR3 length: 18 residues. Trimming removed 3 bases from V and 0 bases from J; junction bases left unmatched: 9. Germline V CDR1 and CDR2: MDHEN, SYDVKM. Together with reference TRBV28 and TRBJ2-1, the CDR3 gives the full variable domain: DVKVTQSSRYLVKRTGEKVFLECVQDMDHENMFWYRQDPGLGLRLIYFSYDVKMKEKGDIPEGYSVSREKKERFSLILESASTNQTSMYLCASSFSPRGGSSYNEQFFGPGTRLTVL.

The chain has TRBV6-5 and TRBJ1-4; D is perhaps TRBD1 (5 bases). CDR1 and CDR2 from the germline V gene are MNHEY and SVGAGI. Deletions cut 6 bases from V and 10 bases from J, with 18 bases between. The CDR3 sequence is 14 residues long. CDR3 sequence: CASRYRAARGKLFF. CDR3 nucleotide sequence: TGTGCCAGCAGGTACCGGGCCGCGAGGGGAAAACTGTTTTTT.